This T cell receptor beta chain derives from a study of Tregs in tolerant kidney transplant recipients. Study-level points and caveats: In tolerant patients, donor-specific Tregs outgrew total Tregs, suggesting antigen-driven expansion. No direct test of biological reproducibility was done here.

Unstimulated Tregs (CD4+CD25+CD127-) and CD4+CD25- non-Tregs were sorted from PBMCs. The CDR3 has 16 amino acids. Germline CDR1 is SGHRS and CDR2 is YFSETQ. Deletions cut 0 bases from V and 5 bases from J, with 16 bases between. Of note for this clone: Its antigen is not identified.

The data were produced by immunoSEQ multiplex PCR, yet TCRdb's version contains in-frame clones alone and is incomplete. The data hold around 75,000 clones, with about 88% observed a single time. V gene TRBV5-1 combines with J gene TRBJ2-3; D possibly corresponds to TRBD2 (5 bases). The clonotype comes from a human donor who received a combined kidney and bone marrow transplant. Source: CD4+ T cells from blood, taken before the transplant. CDR3 in DNA: TGCGCCAGCAGCTTGGAGCCGCGGGTAGGGAAAGATACGCAGTATTTT. Protein sequence: CASSLEPRVGKDTQYF.